Given below is one T cell receptor beta chain in context. Its matching antigen is unknown. Time point defined: longitudinal time-point 3. Unsorted libraries were prepared from 2 million PBMCs held at -80 C. The source of the sample is a study of neurological immune-mediated disorders. Overall study findings and caveats: The absence of any CDR3 amino acid sequence shared by expanded clones across subjects suggests that repertoires were private in all groups.

The cDNA was synthesized by means of template-switch 5'RACE, which was carried out with 10-nucleotide random UMIs. TCRdb reprocessed the 5' RACE reads via MiXCR and lists one record per CDR3 protein. The sample has about 99,000 distinct CDR3 sequences, 10% to 12% seen once. The TCR was taken from a female donor with HTLV-1-associated myelopathy (HAM/TSP). The source material was PBMCs.

The CDR3 is CASSLSGNTIYF. DNA for the CDR3: TGTGCCAGCAGCTTATCTGGAAACACCATATATTTT. The V gene is TRBV7-8, the J gene TRBJ1-3; D is uncertain. The CDR3 sequence is 12 residues long. Germline values: CDR1 SGHVS, CDR2 FQNEAQ. The germline V and J ends were trimmed by 2 bases and 1 base, with 0 bases remaining between them.